Given below is one T cell receptor beta chain in context. Its matching antigen is unknown. At one end the junction does not follow the germline gene, possibly because of a read error. This entry is derived from a study of T cells in localized non-small cell lung cancer. Assay used: immunoSEQ multiplex PCR; TCRdb lists only in-frame clones, some missing. In the table there are around 130,000 clones, roughly 90% of which are singletons. Germline CDR1 SSHAT, CDR2 FNYEAQ (reference sequence). The CDR3 contains 15 residues. Study-level findings and limits: Median around 56 top-100 tumor clones were shared with paired adjacent lung. Longer overall survival accompanied higher blood T cell density. Without multi-region sequencing, intratumor heterogeneity could not be excluded. Uninvolved adjacent lung, not tumor, had the highest T cell clonality.

The genes are TRBV7-7 and TRBJ2-5, with TRBD1 identical over 8 bases. The receptor's source is a female donor at least 60 years old with stage I lung adenocarcinoma. This sample comprised peripheral blood, obtained before any cancer treatment. The CDR3 DNA reads as TGTGCTAGCACCCCGAGGTCAGGGGGCCTTGAGACCCAGTACTTC. This sequence encodes CASTPRSGGLETQYF.